This record looks at one T cell receptor (beta chain) sequence and its context. Its antigen remains unidentified. Possible read error: a much larger clone is one base away. This sample is drawn from a study of T cells in Graves' hyperthyroidism and ophthalmopathy. Study-level information: Peripheral blood draws took place at initial diagnosis, ahead of any treatment. Study results and caveats: The model made its ophthalmopathy prediction, and onset followed a median roughly 6.5 months later.

A lack of ophthalmopathy progression within 18 months defined stable Graves' hyperthyroidism. Regions amplified from RNA transcripts were the TCR beta CDR3 regions. HTBI primers were used for first-round RT-PCR of the TCR CDR3. MiXCR, applied by TCRdb to the multiplex PCR reads, yields one record per CDR3 protein. The sample holds about 550,000 distinct CDR3 sequences, less than 25% seen once. The CDR3 extends over 13 amino acids. The ends lost 3 bases at V and 8 bases at J; junction bases unmatched: 6. Per germline, CDR1 SGHRS and CDR2 YFSETQ. Sequencing was performed on blood. The TCR comes from a man between 18 and 29 years old with Graves' hyperthyroidism. The chain employs TRBV5-1 and TRBJ1-1; TRBD1 aligns across 8 bases. Written as DNA, the CDR3 is TGCGCCAGCAGCTCGGATGGACAGGGCGAAGCTTTCTTT. Translation: CASSSDGQGEAFF.